A single sample gave rise to the 8 T cell receptor beta chains below, sequenced in a study of blood T cell repertoires in COVID-19. Clones were read by immunoSEQ multiplex PCR, and TCRdb kept only the in-frame ones, dropping some. This sample has 250,000 to 400,000 clones, with approximately 87% found just once. Sequencing was carried out using peripheral blood. These receptors all come from a woman in her thirties with COVID-19, enrolled during active disease.

This sequence joins TRBV11-2 and TRBJ1-1, with TRBD1 matching over 7 bases. The length of the CDR3 is 13 residues. With V trimmed by 4 bases and J by 11 bases, 10 bases remained unmatched. Germline CDR1 SGHAT, CDR2 FQNNGV. In nucleotides, the CDR3 is TGTGCCAGCAGCTACCTTTCCGGGACAGTCGCTTTCTTT. Protein product: CASSYLSGTVAFF.

This clone appeared once. The CDR3: CASSLGGGLHMNTEAFF. The CDR3 nucleotides read TGTGCCAGCAGCTTGGGAGGGGGCCTGCATATGAACACTGAAGCTTTCTTT. This chain links TRBV5-4 with TRBJ1-1; 7 bases align to TRBD1. The CDR3 length is 17 residues. After removal of 0 bases from V and 0 bases from J, the junction contained 8 bases not matched to a gene. Germline V gene sequence: CDR1 SGHNT, CDR2 YYREEE (reference sequence).

This sequence joins TRBV30 and TRBJ1-2; a possible D gene is TRBD1 (6 bases). V was cut by 0 bases and J by 6 bases, with 17 bases left in between. The CDR3 runs to 15 residues. CDR1 is GTSNPN, CDR2 SVGIG, per germline (reference sequence). In DNA form, the CDR3 reads TGTGCCTGGAGTGTCCCCACAGGGTGGAGGAATGGCTACACCTTC. Translated: CAWSVPTGWRNGYTF.

This rearrangement joins TRBV7-2 to TRBJ2-1; the match to TRBD2 covers 7 bases. V gave up 2 bases and J gave up 4 bases; unmatched junction bases: 11. CDR3 size: 17 residues. Looked up from germline, CDR1 is SGHTA and CDR2 is FQGNSA. CDR3 residues: CASSLHGGRETYNEQFF. CDR3 nucleotides: TGTGCCAGCAGCTTACACGGCGGGCGGGAGACGTACAATGAGCAGTTCTTC.

DNA for the CDR3: TGTGCCAGCAGCGAAAGACAGGCGCGGAATTCACCCCTCCACTTT. Encoded protein: CASSERQARNSPLHF. V usage is TRBV7-9 and J usage is TRBJ1-6; weak D call: TRBD1 (6 bases). V dropped 5 bases and J dropped 7 bases, with 15 bases sitting between them. Per germline, CDR1 SEHNR and CDR2 FQNEAQ (reference sequence). The CDR3 has 15 residues.

The sample holds one count of this clone. The chain is built from TRBV18 and TRBJ1-1; D gene uncertain. The V gene's germline CDR1 is KGHSH and CDR2 LQKENI. CDR3 size: 14 residues. V dropped 2 bases and J dropped 4 bases, with 11 bases sitting between them. The CDR3 region has the DNA TGTGCCAGCTCACCAAATACGGGATCCACTGAAGCTTTCTTT. Protein sequence: CASSPNTGSTEAFF. Filled out from reference TRBV18 and TRBJ1-1, the complete variable domain reads NAGVMQNPRHLVRRRGQEARLRCSPMKGHSHVYWYRQLPEEGLKFMVYLQKENIIDESGMPKERFSAEFPKEGPSILRIQQVVRGDSAAYFCASSPNTGSTEAFFGQGTRLTVV.

The chain employs TRBV18 and TRBJ2-1; D is possibly TRBD1 (6 bases). Germline V gives CDR1 KGHSH, CDR2 LQKENI. The CDR3 consists of 14 residues. V was shortened by 3 bases and J by 4 bases, with 10 bases between the two germline ends. DNA for the CDR3: TGTGCCAGCTCACCCACCGACAGGTACAATGAGCAGTTCTTC. Its translation is CASSPTDRYNEQFF.

The gene calls are TRBV12-3 or TRBV12-4 and TRBJ2-7; TRBD1 might be the D (7 bases). V was cut by 3 bases and J by 4 bases, with 10 bases left in between. This CDR3 spans 13 amino acids. The CDR3 is CASSLTGRYEQYF. In nucleotides, the CDR3 is TGTGCCAGCAGTTTGACAGGGAGGTACGAGCAGTACTTC.